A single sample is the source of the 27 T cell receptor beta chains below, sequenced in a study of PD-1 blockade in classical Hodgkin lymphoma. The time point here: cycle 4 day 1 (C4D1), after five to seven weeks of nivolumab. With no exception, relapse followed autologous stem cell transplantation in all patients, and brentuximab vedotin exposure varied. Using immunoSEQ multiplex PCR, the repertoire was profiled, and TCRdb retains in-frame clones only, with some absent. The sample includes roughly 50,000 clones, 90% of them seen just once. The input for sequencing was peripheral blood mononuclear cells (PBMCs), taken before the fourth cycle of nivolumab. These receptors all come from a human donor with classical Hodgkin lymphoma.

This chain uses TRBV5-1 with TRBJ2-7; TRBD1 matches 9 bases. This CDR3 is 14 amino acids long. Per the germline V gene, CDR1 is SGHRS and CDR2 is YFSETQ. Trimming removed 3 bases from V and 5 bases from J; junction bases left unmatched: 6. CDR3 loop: CASSSGQGVHEQYF. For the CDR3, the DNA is TGCGCCAGCAGCTCGGGACAGGGTGTGCACGAGCAGTACTTC.

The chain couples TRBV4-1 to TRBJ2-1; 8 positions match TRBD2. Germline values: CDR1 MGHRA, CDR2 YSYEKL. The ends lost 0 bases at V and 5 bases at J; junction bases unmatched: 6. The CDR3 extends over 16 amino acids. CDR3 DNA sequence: TGCGCCAGCAGCCAAGATTGGCAGCGGGAGAACAATGAGCAGTTCTTC. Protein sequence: CASSQDWQRENNEQFF.

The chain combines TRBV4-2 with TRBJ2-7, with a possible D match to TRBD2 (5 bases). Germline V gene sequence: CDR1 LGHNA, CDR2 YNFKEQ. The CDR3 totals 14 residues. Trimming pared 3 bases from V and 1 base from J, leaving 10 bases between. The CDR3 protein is CASSHAGGSYEQYF. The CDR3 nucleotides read TGTGCCAGCAGCCACGCCGGCGGGTCCTACGAGCAGTACTTC.

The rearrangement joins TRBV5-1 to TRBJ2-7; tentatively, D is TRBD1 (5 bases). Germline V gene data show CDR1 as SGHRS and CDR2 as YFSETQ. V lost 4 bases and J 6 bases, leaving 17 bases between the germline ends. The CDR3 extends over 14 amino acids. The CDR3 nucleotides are TGCGCCAGCAGCCCCGGACATGCCCCGCGCGAGCAGTACTTC. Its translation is CASSPGHAPREQYF. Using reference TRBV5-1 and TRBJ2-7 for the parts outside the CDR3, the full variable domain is KAGVTQTPRYLIKTRGQQVTLSCSPISGHRSVSWYQQTPGQGLQFLFEYFSETQRNKGNFPGRFSGRQFSNSRSEMNVSTLELGDSALYLCASSPGHAPREQYFGPGTRLTVT.

The CDR3 spells CASGRGAGELFF. The DNA of the CDR3 is TGTGCCAGCGGGAGAGGGGCCGGGGAGCTGTTTTTT. The chain combines TRBV25-1 with TRBJ2-2; either TRBD1 or TRBD2 may supply D (5 bases each). The germline V gene has CDR1 MGHDK and CDR2 SYGVNS. Trimming removed 8 bases from V and 6 bases from J, with 10 bases in between. This CDR3 is built from 12 residues.

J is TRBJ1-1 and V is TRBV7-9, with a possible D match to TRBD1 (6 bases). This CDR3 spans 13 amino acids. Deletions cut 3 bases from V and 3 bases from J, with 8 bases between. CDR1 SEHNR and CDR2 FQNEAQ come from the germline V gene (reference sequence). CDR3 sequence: CASSFGQYTEAFF. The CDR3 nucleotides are TGTGCCAGCAGCTTCGGACAGTACACTGAAGCTTTCTTT.

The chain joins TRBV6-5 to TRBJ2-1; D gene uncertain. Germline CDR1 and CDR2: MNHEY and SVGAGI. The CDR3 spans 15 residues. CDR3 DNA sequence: TGTGCTTCGGAAAAAAAGAATAGAAACTACAATGAGCAGTTCTTC. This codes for CASEKKNRNYNEQFF.

The CDR3 coding sequence is TGTGCCAGCAGCTTAGATCTAGACGAGCAGTACTTC. Translating gives CASSLDLDEQYF. The chain combines TRBV11-3 with TRBJ2-7, with D unresolved. This CDR3 has 12 amino acids. Germline CDR1 and CDR2: SGHNT and YENEEA. The ends were cut back, 0 bases at V and 5 bases at J, with 5 bases in the middle.

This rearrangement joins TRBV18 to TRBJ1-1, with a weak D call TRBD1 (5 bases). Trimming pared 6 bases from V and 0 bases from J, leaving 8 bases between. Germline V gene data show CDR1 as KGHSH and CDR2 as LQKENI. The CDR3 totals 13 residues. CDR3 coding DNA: TGTGCCAGCTCGGAGACAGTGAACACTGAAGCTTTCTTT. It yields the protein CASSETVNTEAFF.

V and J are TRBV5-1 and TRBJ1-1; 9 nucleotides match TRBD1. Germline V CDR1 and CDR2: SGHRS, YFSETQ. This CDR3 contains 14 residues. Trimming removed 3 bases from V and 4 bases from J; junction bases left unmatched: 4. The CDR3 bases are TGCGCCAGCAGCTATCTGGACAGGGGCACTGAAGCTTTCTTT. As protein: CASSYLDRGTEAFF. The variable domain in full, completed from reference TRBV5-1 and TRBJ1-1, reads KAGVTQTPRYLIKTRGQQVTLSCSPISGHRSVSWYQQTPGQGLQFLFEYFSETQRNKGNFPGRFSGRQFSNSRSEMNVSTLELGDSALYLCASSYLDRGTEAFFGQGTRLTVV.

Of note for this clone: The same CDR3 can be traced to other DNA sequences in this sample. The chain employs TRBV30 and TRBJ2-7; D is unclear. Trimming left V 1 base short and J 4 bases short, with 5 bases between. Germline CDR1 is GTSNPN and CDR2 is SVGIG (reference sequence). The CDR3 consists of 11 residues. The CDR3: CAWSEGYEQYF. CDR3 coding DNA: TGTGCCTGGAGTGAGGGTTACGAGCAGTACTTC.

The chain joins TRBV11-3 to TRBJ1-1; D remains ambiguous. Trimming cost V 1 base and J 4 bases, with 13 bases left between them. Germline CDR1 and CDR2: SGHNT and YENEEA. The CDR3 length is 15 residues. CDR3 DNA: TGTGCCAGCAGCTTAGGGCGGACGGTGTCCACTGAAGCTTTCTTT. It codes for CASSLGRTVSTEAFF. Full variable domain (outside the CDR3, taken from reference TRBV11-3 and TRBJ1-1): EAGVVQSPRYKIIEKKQPVAFWCNPISGHNTLYWYLQNLGQGPELLIRYENEEAVDDSQLPKDRFSAERLKGVDSTLKIQPAELGDSAVYLCASSLGRTVSTEAFFGQGTRLTVV.

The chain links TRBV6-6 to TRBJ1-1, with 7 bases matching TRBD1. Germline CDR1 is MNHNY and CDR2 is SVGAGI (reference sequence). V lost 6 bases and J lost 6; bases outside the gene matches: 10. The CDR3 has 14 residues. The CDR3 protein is CASSFYMQGAEAFF. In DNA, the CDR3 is TGTGCCAGCAGCTTTTATATGCAGGGGGCTGAAGCTTTCTTT.

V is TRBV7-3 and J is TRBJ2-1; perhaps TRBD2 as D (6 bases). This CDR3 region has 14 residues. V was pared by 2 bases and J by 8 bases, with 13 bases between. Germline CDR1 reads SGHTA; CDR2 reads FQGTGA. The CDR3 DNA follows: TGTGCCAGCAGCTTAGGCGGGGTGGTGGATGAGCAGTTCTTC. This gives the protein CASSLGGVVDEQFF.

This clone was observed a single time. CDR3 bases: TGTGCCAGCAGCTTGAGGGTCTCCTACGAGCAGTACTTC. It translates to CASSLRVSYEQYF. The rearrangement uses TRBV5-5 and TRBJ2-7; D unresolved. The CDR3 has 13 residues. Trimming removed 1 base from V and 0 bases from J, with 5 bases in between. Germline loops: CDR1 SGHKS, CDR2 YYEKEE (reference sequence).

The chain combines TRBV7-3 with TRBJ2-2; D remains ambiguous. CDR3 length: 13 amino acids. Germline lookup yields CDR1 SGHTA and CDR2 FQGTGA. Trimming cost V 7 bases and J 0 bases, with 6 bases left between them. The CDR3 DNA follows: TGTGCCAGCACGGTGACGAACACCGGGGAGCTGTTTTTT. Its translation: CASTVTNTGELFF.

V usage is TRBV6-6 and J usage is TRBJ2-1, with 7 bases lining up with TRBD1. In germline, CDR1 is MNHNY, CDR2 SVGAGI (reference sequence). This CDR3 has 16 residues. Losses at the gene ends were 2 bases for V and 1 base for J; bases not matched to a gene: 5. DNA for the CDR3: TGTGCCAGCAGTTACGGGACCAGGGGGTCCTACAATGAGCAGTTCTTC. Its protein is CASSYGTRGSYNEQFF.

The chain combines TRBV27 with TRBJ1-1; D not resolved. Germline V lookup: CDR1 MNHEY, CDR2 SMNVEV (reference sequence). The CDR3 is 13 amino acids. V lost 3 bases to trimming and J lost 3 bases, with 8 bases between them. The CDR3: CASSFLPDTEAFF. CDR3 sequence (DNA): TGTGCCAGCAGTTTTTTGCCGGACACTGAAGCTTTCTTT.

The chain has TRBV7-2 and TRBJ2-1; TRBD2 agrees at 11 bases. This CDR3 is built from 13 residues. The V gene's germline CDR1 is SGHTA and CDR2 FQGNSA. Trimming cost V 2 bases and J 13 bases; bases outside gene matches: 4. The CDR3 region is CASSLTSGRTQFF. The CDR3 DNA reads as TGTGCCAGCAGCTTAACTAGCGGGAGAACACAGTTCTTC.

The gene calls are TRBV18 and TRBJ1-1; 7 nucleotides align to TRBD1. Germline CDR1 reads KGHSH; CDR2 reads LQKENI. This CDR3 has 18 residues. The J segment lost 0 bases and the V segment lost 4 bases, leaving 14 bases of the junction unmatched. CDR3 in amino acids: CASSRAGTAFPMNTEAFF. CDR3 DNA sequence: TGTGCCAGCTCACGGGCGGGGACAGCCTTTCCAATGAACACTGAAGCTTTCTTT.

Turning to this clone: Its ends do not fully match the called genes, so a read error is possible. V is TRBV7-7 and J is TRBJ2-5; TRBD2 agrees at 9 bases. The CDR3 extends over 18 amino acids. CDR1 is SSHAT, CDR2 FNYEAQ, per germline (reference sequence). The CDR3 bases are TGTGCTAGCAGCTTCGAAGCGGGAGGCCCATGGGGGAAAGAGACCCAGTACTTC. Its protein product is CASSFEAGGPWGKETQYF.

The CDR3 protein is CASSPDRAGEKLFF. The DNA of the CDR3 is TGTGCCAGCAGCCCGGACAGGGCGGGGGAAAAACTGTTTTTT. V and J are TRBV7-8 and TRBJ1-4, with 8 positions matching TRBD1. This CDR3 has 14 amino acids. Germline V lookup: CDR1 SGHVS, CDR2 FQNEAQ. With V trimmed by 5 bases and J by 8 bases, 7 bases remained unmatched.

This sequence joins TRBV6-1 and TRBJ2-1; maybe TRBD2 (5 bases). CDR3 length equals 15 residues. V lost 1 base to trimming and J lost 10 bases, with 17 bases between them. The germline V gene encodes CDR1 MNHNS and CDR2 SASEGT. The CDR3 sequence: CASSEEGVPPREQFF. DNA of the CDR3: TGTGCCAGCAGTGAAGAGGGAGTTCCCCCCCGAGAGCAGTTCTTC.

Here the CDR3 DNA reads TGCGCCCGTAGGGACTGTCGATACAATGAGCAGTTCTTC. Residues: CARRDCRYNEQFF. The V call is TRBV4-1, the J call TRBJ2-1; perhaps TRBD2 as D (6 bases). The CDR3 runs 13 residues. V was shortened by 11 bases and J by 4 bases, with 15 bases between the two germline ends. Germline CDR1 MGHRA, CDR2 YSYEKL.

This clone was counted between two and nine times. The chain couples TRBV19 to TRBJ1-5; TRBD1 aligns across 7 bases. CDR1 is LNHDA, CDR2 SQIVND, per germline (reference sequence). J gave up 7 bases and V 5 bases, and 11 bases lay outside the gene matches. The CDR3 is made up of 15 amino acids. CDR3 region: CASSSSGGSGQPQHF. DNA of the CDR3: TGTGCCAGTAGTTCTTCAGGGGGTTCTGGCCAGCCCCAGCATTTT.

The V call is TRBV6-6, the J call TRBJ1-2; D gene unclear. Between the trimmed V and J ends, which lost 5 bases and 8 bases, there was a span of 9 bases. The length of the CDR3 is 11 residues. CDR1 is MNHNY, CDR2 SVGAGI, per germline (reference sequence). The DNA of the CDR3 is TGTGCCAGCAGTACAAGTCCCGGCTACACCTTC. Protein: CASSTSPGYTF.

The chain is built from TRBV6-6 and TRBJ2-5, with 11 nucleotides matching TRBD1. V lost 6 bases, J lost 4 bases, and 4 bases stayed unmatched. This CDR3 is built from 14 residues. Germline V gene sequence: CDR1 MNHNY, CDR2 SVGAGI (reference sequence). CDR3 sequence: CASRRTGGVETQYF. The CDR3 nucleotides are TGTGCCAGCAGGCGGACAGGGGGCGTAGAGACCCAGTACTTC.